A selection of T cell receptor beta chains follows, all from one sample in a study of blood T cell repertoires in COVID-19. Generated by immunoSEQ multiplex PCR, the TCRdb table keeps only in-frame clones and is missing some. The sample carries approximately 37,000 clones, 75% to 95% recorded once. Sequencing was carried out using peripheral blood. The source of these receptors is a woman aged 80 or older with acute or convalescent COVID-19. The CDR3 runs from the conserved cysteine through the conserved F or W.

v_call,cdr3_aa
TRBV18,CASSPRMGQGTPYNEQFF
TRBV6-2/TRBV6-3,CASSPPGGVGQYF
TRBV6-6,CASSKPPGQGENTIYF
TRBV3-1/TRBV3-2,CASSQRQYNEQFF
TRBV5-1,CASSLDRGSNYGYTF
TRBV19,CASSLGTENNSPLHF
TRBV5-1,CASSGVSGETQYF
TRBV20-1,CSASGTGWFNYGYTF
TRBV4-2,CASSPTGGRDGYTF
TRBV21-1,CASSKGRRGCSYNSPLHF
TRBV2,CASSALGYTF
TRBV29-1,CSAAAGTNTEAFF
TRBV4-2,CASSQVGQGDGTEAFF
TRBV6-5,CASSRGQNTEAFF
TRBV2,CASSDLQGANTGELFF
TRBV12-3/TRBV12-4,CASSLDGNTQYF
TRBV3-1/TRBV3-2,CASSQIGGDGYTF
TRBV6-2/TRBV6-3,CASSYSDSPMRYGYTF
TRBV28,CASSPSTVNTEAFF
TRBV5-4,CASSLEGSPYNSPLHF
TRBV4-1,CASSQDLAGGPDTQYF
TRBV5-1,CASSLEPTIYYGYTF
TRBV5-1,CASSLATSTDTQYF
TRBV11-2,CASSPLAPTGELFF
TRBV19,CASSIPGRGDYGYTF
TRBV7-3,CASSPYMGGKQYF
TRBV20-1,CSASSQGNSYGYTF
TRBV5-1,CASSLEGQGTEAFF
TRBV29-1,CSVETEEGQPQHF
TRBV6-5,CASRLGQVETQYF
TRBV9,CASSAGQNNQPQHF
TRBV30,CAWSLRGNQPQHF
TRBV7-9,CASSLRQGDEKLFF
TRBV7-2,CASSSVPGTGTGELFF
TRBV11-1,CASSFDRGTEAFF
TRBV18,CASSPGQGTGANVLTF
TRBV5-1,CASSPTTRETQYF
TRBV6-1,CASSVSGAASTDTQYF
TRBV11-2,CASSSNRGTNEKLFF
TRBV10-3,CAITQDRGQSNYGYTF
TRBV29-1,CSGSGGSDTQYF
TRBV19,CASSIFGAGTGRDTQYF
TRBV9,CASSVGQGPYYGYTF